Presented here are 15 T cell receptor beta chains from one specimen sequenced in a study of blood T cell repertoires in COVID-19. Some clones are missing from TCRdb's copy, which holds only in-frame ones; the method was immunoSEQ multiplex PCR. The sample has under 200,000 clones; roughly 80% are singletons. Sequenced input: PBMCs or T cells enriched from blood (not recorded which). The receptors come from a woman aged 60 to 75 who had recovered from COVID-19.

The gene calls are TRBV6-4 and TRBJ1-3; possible D gene TRBD1, 6 bases. CDR1 and CDR2 (germline): MRHNA, SNTAGT. The V end lost 0 bases, the J end lost 7 bases, and 16 bases lay between the germline ends. The CDR3 totals 16 residues. CDR3 residues: CASSDSMDRQVNTIYF. In DNA, the CDR3 is TGTGCCAGCAGTGACTCGATGGACAGACAAGTCAACACCATATATTTT.

The chain recombines TRBV6-2 or TRBV6-3 with TRBJ2-7; 8 bases match TRBD1. V shed 2 bases, J shed 2 bases, and the junction held 2 bases outside the gene matches. There are 14 residues in the CDR3. Germline-derived CDR1 and CDR2 are MNHEY and SVGEGT. CDR3 nucleotides: TGTGCCAGCAGTTACCAACAGGGGGCCTACGAGCAGTACTTC. Encoded protein: CASSYQQGAYEQYF.

The chain is built from TRBV7-2 and TRBJ1-2, with D possibly matching TRBD1 (5 bases). Trimming left V 2 bases short and J 2 bases short, with 18 bases between. CDR1 is SGHTA and CDR2 is FQGNSA in the germline V gene. This CDR3 has 17 amino acids. As DNA, the CDR3 is TGTGCCAGCAGCTTACCGGGGGGTTGGGGGGTCAACTATGGCTACACCTTC. Amino acid sequence: CASSLPGGWGVNYGYTF.

The chain couples TRBV4-1 to TRBJ2-7; TRBD1 agrees at 7 bases. The junction had 1 base not matched to a gene; V was cut back by 0 bases and J by 5 bases. Germline V gives CDR1 MGHRA, CDR2 YSYEKL. CDR3 size: 13 residues. The CDR3 DNA is TGCGCCAGCAGCCAAGAAGACAGGGACGAGCAGTACTTC. Amino acids: CASSQEDRDEQYF.

The V and J genes are TRBV10-3 and TRBJ2-1, with D possibly matching TRBD2 (6 bases). Germline CDR1 reads ENHRY; CDR2 reads SYGVKD. CDR3 size: 13 residues. With 8 bases removed from V and 5 bases from J, the gap between germline ends came to 13 bases. The CDR3 loop reads CAIAGTGNNEQFF. The CDR3 DNA follows: TGTGCCATCGCGGGGACGGGTAACAATGAGCAGTTCTTC.

The chain recombines TRBV10-1 with TRBJ2-3, with 10 bases identical to TRBD2. The CDR3 totals 16 residues. Looked up from germline, CDR1 is WNHNN and CDR2 is SYGVQD (reference sequence). Germline trimming cut 3 bases from V and 2 bases from J; bases unmatched to any gene: 5. The CDR3: CASSEASGGDTDTQYF. CDR3 in DNA: TGCGCCAGCAGTGAAGCTAGCGGGGGCGACACAGATACGCAGTATTTT.

This clone was seen a handful of times. The chain links TRBV12-2 to TRBJ2-5; TRBD2, the table's D call, lacks a check against the DNA. TRBV12-2 is a known pseudogene. This CDR3 region has 14 residues. CDR3 residues: CASRSTRAEETQYF. CDR3 coding DNA: TGTGCAAGTCGCTCTACTAGGGCGGAAGAGACCCAGTACTTC.

V and J are TRBV5-1 and TRBJ2-1, with a tentative D call TRBD1 (5 bases). Germline V gene data show CDR1 as SGHRS and CDR2 as YFSETQ. V lost 4 bases and J 5 bases, leaving 13 bases between the germline ends. The CDR3 loop spans 14 amino acids. CDR3 bases: TGCGCCAGCAGCCCCAGCCAGGGCCACAATGAGCAGTTCTTC. It translates to CASSPSQGHNEQFF. Supplemented by reference TRBV5-1 and TRBJ2-1, the full variable domain reads KAGVTQTPRYLIKTRGQQVTLSCSPISGHRSVSWYQQTPGQGLQFLFEYFSETQRNKGNFPGRFSGRQFSNSRSEMNVSTLELGDSALYLCASSPSQGHNEQFFGPGTRLTVL.

This clone was counted only a few times. The chain combines TRBV19 with TRBJ1-4, with unresolved D. Germline V gene lookup returns CDR1 LNHDA and CDR2 SQIVND (reference sequence). V lost 6 bases to trimming and J lost 6 bases, with 11 bases between them. The CDR3 totals 13 residues. The CDR3 reads CASRTAGDEKLFF. The CDR3 coding sequence is TGTGCCAGTAGGACGGCCGGAGATGAAAAACTGTTTTTT.

The V and J genes are TRBV3-1 (or the pseudogene TRBV3-2) and TRBJ1-4, with 8 bases identical to TRBD1. Germline CDR1 and CDR2: LGHDT and YNNKEL (reference sequence). J lost 8 bases, V lost 1 base, and 6 bases had no gene match. CDR3 length equals 15 residues. The CDR3 DNA reads as TGTGCCAGCAGCCAAGGTGACAGGGGAGGGGAAAAACTGTTTTTT. It codes for CASSQGDRGGEKLFF.

The J gene is TRBJ2-2, the V gene TRBV24-1; TRBD2 matches 7 bases. The CDR3 is 14 amino acids. Germline V gene data show CDR1 as KGHDR and CDR2 as SFDVKD. V dropped 0 bases and J dropped 6; count of bases not matched to a gene: 0. The CDR3 protein is CATSDLREAGELFF. CDR3 bases: TGTGCCACCAGTGATTTGCGGGAGGCCGGGGAGCTGTTTTTT.

This chain links TRBV5-1 with TRBJ1-1; 8 bases are a match to TRBD1. The ends lost 4 bases at V and 6 bases at J; junction bases unmatched: 5. Germline lookup yields CDR1 SGHRS and CDR2 YFSETQ. This CDR3 region has 13 residues. CDR3 amino acids: CASSPRDRSEAFF. The CDR3, as DNA: TGCGCCAGCAGCCCTAGGGACAGGTCTGAAGCTTTCTTT.

This clone was observed a handful of times. The chain employs TRBV2 and TRBJ2-1; 9 nucleotides agree with TRBD2. With V trimmed by 6 bases and J by 5 bases, 8 bases remained unmatched. Germline CDR1 and CDR2: SNHLY and FYNNEI. The CDR3 consists of 15 residues. CDR3 region: CASSGTSFLDNEQFF. The CDR3 DNA reads as TGTGCCAGCAGCGGGACTAGCTTTTTGGACAATGAGCAGTTCTTC.

At least ten counts were recorded for this clone. This chain joins TRBV12-3 or TRBV12-4 and TRBJ2-7; the D gene is possibly TRBD1 (5 bases). This CDR3 has 13 amino acids. V lost 9 bases to trimming and J lost 2 bases, with 14 bases between them. The CDR3: CASSDQGTYEQYF. CDR3 DNA sequence: TGTGCCAGTTCCGATCAGGGTACCTACGAGCAGTACTTC.

The CDR3 loop is CASSPETGQIGNIQYF. The CDR3 DNA reads TGTGCCAGCAGCCCTGAGACAGGGCAGATAGGAAACATTCAGTACTTC. This rearrangement joins TRBV4-2 to TRBJ2-4; 7 nucleotides agree with TRBD1. The CDR3 covers 16 residues. Germline V gives CDR1 LGHNA, CDR2 YNFKEQ. Germline trimming cut 4 bases from V and 6 bases from J; bases unmatched to any gene: 12.